The present TCR beta chain was sequenced within a study of T cells in Graves' hyperthyroidism and ophthalmopathy. Study-wide points: The model's output predicted ophthalmopathy at a median of roughly 6 months prior to onset. Using 13 V-J features, a model discriminated ophthalmopathy from stable hyperthyroidism.

Hyperthyroidism had been newly diagnosed in patients aged 18 to 65, and its duration was under 2 months. Pregnant or lactating patients were excluded, as were those with uncontrolled infection or other autoimmune disease. The V and J ends lost 6 bases and 3 bases, in that order; junction bases with no gene match: 11. The CDR3 length is 15 residues. Germline CDR1 reads SGHKS; CDR2 reads YYEKEE (reference sequence). Amplified TCR beta CDR3 regions derived from RNA transcripts. A first-round RT-PCR of the TCR CDR3 used the HTBI primer set. TCRdb processed the multiplex PCR reads anew with MiXCR; each CDR3 protein has one entry. The profile covers approximately 95,000 distinct CDR3 sequences, with roughly 40% appearing a single time and 10% taken by the ten largest. This clonotype was seen repeatedly, ten times or more. As yet, its antigen is unknown.

Material for sequencing was peripheral blood or thyroid tissue (not recorded which). This TCR derives from a woman aged 30 to 39 with Graves' hyperthyroidism. The rearrangement links TRBV5-5 to TRBJ2-7; TRBD1 matches 8 bases. In DNA form, the CDR3 reads TGTGCCAGCACATGGACAGGGATTAGGAACTACGAGCAGTACTTC. This translates into CASTWTGIRNYEQYF.